This TCR beta chain is drawn from a study of control samples from healthy donors and cancer patients. TCRdb's table, derived via immunoSEQ multiplex PCR, lists solely in-frame clones and lacks some. The data contain about 150,000 clones, 85% to 95% of them singletons. V was clipped by 6 bases and J by 9 bases, with 9 bases between them. The CDR3 has 12 amino acids. Only one count was recorded for this clone. This TCR came from a woman between 18 and 30 years old in good health. The sequencing input was blood. The V gene is TRBV12-3 or TRBV12-4, the J gene TRBJ1-6; maybe TRBD1 (5 bases). The CDR3 nucleotides read TGTGCCAGCAGCACAGGCAGTTCACCCCTCCACTTT. Amino acids: CASSTGSSPLHF.